Following are 11 T cell receptor beta chains from one sample sequenced in a study of tumor-infiltrating lymphocytes in localized non-small cell lung cancer. The assay was immunoSEQ multiplex PCR, and TCRdb's table has in-frame clones only and misses some. Seen here are under 35,000 clones, over 75% observed once, and the top ten hold around 2.1%. Sequences were obtained from lung tumor tissue. The receptors stem from a human donor with non-small cell lung cancer.

As for this clone: One end of the junction fails to match germline, which may point to a read error. The V gene is TRBV7-6, the J gene TRBJ2-7, with D possibly being TRBD2 (5 bases). This CDR3 is built from 18 residues. Germline loops: CDR1 SGHVS, CDR2 FNYEAQ. CDR3 region: CASSPRYGIPPFSSEQYF. CDR3 in DNA: TGTGCCAGCAGCCCCCGTTACGGGATACCCCCTTTTTCCTCCGAGCAGTACTTC.

The J gene is TRBJ1-5, the V gene TRBV29-1; D unclear. V lost 7 bases and J 6 bases, leaving 16 bases between the germline ends. Germline lookup yields CDR1 SQVTM and CDR2 ANQGSEA. This CDR3 is built from 13 residues. In DNA, the CDR3 is TGCAGCGCCGGCCCTGCCGCGGGTCAGCCCCAGCATTTT. Its protein is CSAGPAAGQPQHF. Filled out from reference TRBV29-1 and TRBJ1-5, the complete variable domain reads SAVISQKPSRDICQRGTSLTIQCQVDSQVTMMFWYRQQPGQSLTLIATANQGSEATYESGFVIDKFPISRPNLTFSTLTVSNMSPEDSSIYLCSAGPAAGQPQHFGDGTRLSIL.

The CDR3 here is CASSRGTGGYNEQFF. CDR3 nucleotide sequence: TGCGCCAGCAGCCGGGGGACAGGGGGGTACAATGAGCAGTTCTTC. The V call is TRBV4-3, the J call TRBJ2-1; 11 positions agree with TRBD1. The CDR3 extends over 15 amino acids. Germline V gene data show CDR1 as LGHNA and CDR2 as YSLEER. With V trimmed by 4 bases and J by 4 bases, 3 bases remained unmatched.

The V call is TRBV5-1, the J call TRBJ1-6; maybe TRBD1 (5 bases). The V end lost 0 bases, the J end lost 9 bases, and 13 bases lay between the germline ends. The CDR3 has 15 residues. The germline V gene has CDR1 SGHRS and CDR2 YFSETQ. This CDR3 is CASSLARELASPLHF. CDR3 bases: TGCGCCAGCAGCTTGGCCAGGGAACTCGCTTCACCCCTCCACTTT.

The genes are TRBV11-2 and TRBJ2-7; tentatively, D is TRBD1 or TRBD2 (5 bases each). Germline V gene lookup returns CDR1 SGHAT and CDR2 FQNNGV. There are 14 residues in the CDR3. The V and J ends lost 1 base and 4 bases respectively, with 11 bases between them. In DNA form, the CDR3 reads TGTGCCAGCAGCTTAGTTCCGGGGCCGTACGAGCAGTACTTC. Its protein product is CASSLVPGPYEQYF.

The gene calls are TRBV5-1 and TRBJ2-7, with a weak D call TRBD2 (5 bases). V was clipped by 10 bases and J by 2 bases, with 13 bases between them. Germline-derived CDR1 and CDR2 are SGHRS and YFSETQ. The CDR3 has 12 amino acids. CDR3 region: CAGRASPYEQYF. CDR3 bases: TGCGCCGGCCGGGCTAGCCCCTACGAGCAGTACTTC.

The chain is built from TRBV10-1 and TRBJ2-7; tentative D call: TRBD2 (6 bases). The CDR3 is 13 residues long. With 9 bases removed from V and 4 bases from J, the gap between germline ends came to 16 bases. Germline V gene data show CDR1 as WNHNN and CDR2 as SYGVQD (reference sequence). CDR3 residues: CARAGFREYEQYF. The DNA for the CDR3 is TGCGCCAGGGCGGGATTTCGGGAGTACGAGCAGTACTTC.

The chain combines TRBV7-9 with TRBJ2-7, with TRBD2 as a possible D gene (6 bases). Trimming left V 5 bases short and J 2 bases short, with 10 bases between. Germline assignment: CDR1 SEHNR and CDR2 FQNEAQ (reference sequence). CDR3 size: 13 residues. CDR3 protein: CASSEGLAYEQYF. CDR3 sequence (DNA): TGTGCCAGCAGCGAGGGACTGGCCTACGAGCAGTACTTC.

The V gene is TRBV5-1, the J gene TRBJ2-2; TRBD1 matches at 7 bases. CDR1 SGHRS and CDR2 YFSETQ come from the germline V gene. J lost 7 bases, V lost 4 bases, and 7 bases had no gene match. This CDR3 contains 14 residues. CDR3 DNA: TGCGCCAGCAGCACCGGACAGGCGAGCGGGGAGCTGTTTTTT. Encoded protein: CASSTGQASGELFF.

This clone appeared once. The chain employs TRBV27 and TRBJ2-6, with D hard to call. Between the trimmed V and J ends, which lost 3 bases and 1 base, there was a span of 4 bases. Germline values: CDR1 MNHEY, CDR2 SMNVEV (reference sequence). The CDR3 is 14 residues long. In nucleotides, the CDR3 is TGTGCCAGCAGTTTCCTATCTGGGGCCAACGTCCTGACTTTC. As protein: CASSFLSGANVLTF.

The chain uses TRBV5-4 and TRBJ2-7, with 10 bases aligning to TRBD1. The CDR3 totals 15 residues. After removal of 3 bases from V and 4 bases from J, the junction contained 7 bases not matched to a gene. CDR1 is SGHNT, CDR2 YYREEE, per germline (reference sequence). As DNA, the CDR3 is TGTGCCAGCAGCTGGGGGGAGGGACAGGGGTACGAGCAGTACTTC. Its protein is CASSWGEGQGYEQYF.